The clone carrying this T cell receptor beta chain was detected many times. These data originate in a study of kidney transplant recipient with SARS-CoV-2 infection. Each CDR3 protein gets one entry after TCRdb re-called the reads with MiXCR. The table includes about 250,000 distinct CDR3 sequences, 29% detected once. The sequence was collected from a male patient in his 30s who had COVID-19 and was a kidney transplant recipient. A subset of T cells may come from the graft donor. This sample comprised a blood sample, obtained at baseline and on day 111 from a kidney transplant recipient.

CDR3 sequence: CASSQGVGSGGLGEQYF. The CDR3 DNA follows: TGCGCCAGCAGCCAAGGGGTCGGTAGCGGGGGATTGGGGGAGCAGTACTTC. This sequence joins TRBV4-3 and TRBJ2-7; 9 bases line up with TRBD2. Germline V gives CDR1 LGHNA, CDR2 YSLEER. The CDR3 length is 17 residues. The ends lost 1 base at V and 7 bases at J; junction bases unmatched: 14.